These 16 T cell receptor beta chains originate from one sample sequenced in a study of OX40 agonist ivuxolimab in advanced cancers. Profiling relied on immunoSEQ multiplex PCR, and the TCRdb table lists in-frame clones only, not all of them. This table has nearly 50,000 clones, around 84% appearing once. The sequences come from CD4+ or CD8+ T cells sorted from blood, collected in a trial of the OX40 agonist ivuxolimab. The receptors originated from an adult with an advanced solid tumor such as melanoma, head and neck, liver or kidney cancer.

This clone was seen just once. The chain recombines TRBV5-3 with TRBJ2-5; D is ambiguous. TRBV5-3 is identified as an open reading frame with a role that is uncertain. This CDR3 is built from 13 residues. The V end lost 3 bases, the J end lost 6 bases, and 12 bases lay between the germline ends. The DNA for the CDR3 is TGTGCCAGAAGCTCCATACCTACACAGACCCAGTACTTC. This encodes CARSSIPTQTQYF.

The chain joins TRBV19 to TRBJ2-2; 8 nucleotides align to TRBD1. The CDR3 totals 16 residues. Germline trimming cut 8 bases from V and 1 base from J; bases unmatched to any gene: 9. Germline CDR1 reads LNHDA; CDR2 reads SQIVND (reference sequence). CDR3 in amino acids: CASAPGQGWNTGELFF. CDR3 nucleotide sequence: TGTGCCAGTGCCCCCGGACAGGGTTGGAACACCGGGGAGCTGTTTTTT. Combining the CDR3 with reference TRBV19 and TRBJ2-2 gives the whole variable domain DGGITQSPKYLFRKEGQNVTLSCEQNLNHDAMYWYRQDPGQGLRLIYYSQIVNDFQKGDIAEGYSVSREKKESFPLTVTSAQKNPTAFYLCASAPGQGWNTGELFFGEGSRLTVL.

This chain links TRBV7-3 with TRBJ1-2, with TRBD1 matching 10 bases. V trimming: 3 bases; J trimming: 4 bases; junction bases outside the gene matches: 5. This CDR3 is built from 15 residues. From germline, CDR1 is SGHTA and CDR2 FQGTGA. The CDR3 DNA follows: TGTGCCAGCAGCTTTGGGACAGGGGAAGGCTATGGCTACACCTTC. Protein sequence: CASSFGTGEGYGYTF.

The chain has TRBV25-1 and TRBJ2-6; the D call may be TRBD1 or TRBD2 (6 bases each). This CDR3 has 15 residues. Germline CDR1 and CDR2: MGHDK and SYGVNS. V gave up 3 bases and J gave up 2 bases, with 8 bases separating them. Here the CDR3 DNA reads TGTGCCAGCAGTGAGGGGGGCCCTGGGGCCAACGTCCTGACTTTC. Encoded protein: CASSEGGPGANVLTF.

This chain connects TRBV19 to TRBJ1-5, with 7 bases lining up with TRBD1. Per the germline V gene, CDR1 is LNHDA and CDR2 is SQIVND (reference sequence). With 5 bases clipped from V and 1 base from J, the junction kept 8 bases outside the gene matches. The length of the CDR3 is 16 residues. This CDR3 is CASSVQQGKSNQPQHF. The DNA for the CDR3 is TGTGCCAGTAGTGTCCAACAGGGGAAGAGCAATCAGCCCCAGCATTTT.

The rearrangement joins TRBV5-1 to TRBJ1-2, with 7 bases fitting TRBD1. V lost 1 base, J lost 1 base, and 10 bases stayed unmatched. Per germline, CDR1 SGHRS and CDR2 YFSETQ. The CDR3 runs to 17 residues. This chain's CDR3 is CASSLPPGTDFNYGYTF. The CDR3 region has the DNA TGCGCCAGCAGCTTGCCCCCGGGGACAGACTTTAACTATGGCTACACCTTC.

V is TRBV19 and J is TRBJ1-3; D is possibly TRBD1 (6 bases). The V end lost 4 bases, the J end lost 2 bases, and 15 bases lay between the germline ends. CDR3 length: 16 amino acids. Per germline, CDR1 LNHDA and CDR2 SQIVND (reference sequence). The CDR3 DNA is TGTGCCAGTAGTACAAACAGGGCTCTGGCTGGAAACACCATATATTTT. Protein product: CASSTNRALAGNTIYF.

With regard to this clone: Other DNA sequences of this sample code for an identical CDR3. The V and J genes are TRBV19 and TRBJ2-1, with D possibly TRBD2 on 5 matching bases. The V gene lost 6 bases and the J gene lost 6 bases, with 9 bases spanning the gap. This CDR3 has 12 amino acids. Per germline, CDR1 LNHDA and CDR2 SQIVND (reference sequence). The CDR3 is CASSPGINEQFF. In DNA, the CDR3 is TGTGCCAGTAGCCCGGGGATCAATGAGCAGTTCTTC.

The V and J genes are TRBV5-6 and TRBJ1-2; D remains ambiguous. V dropped 2 bases and J dropped 8 bases, with 13 bases sitting between them. The CDR3 contains 13 residues. The V gene's germline CDR1 is SGHDT and CDR2 YYEEEE. DNA for the CDR3: TGTGCCAGCAGCTTACTTGCGACGGGAGGCTACACCTTC. Its translation is CASSLLATGGYTF.

This clone has just one count. The same CDR3 can be traced to other DNA sequences in this sample. This CDR3 reads CASSLGTSGPQETQYF. The CDR3 nucleotides read TGTGCCAGCAGCTTGGGGACTAGCGGGCCTCAAGAGACCCAGTACTTC. This chain links TRBV5-4 with TRBJ2-5, with 11 nucleotides matching TRBD2. CDR1 SGHNT and CDR2 YYREEE come from the germline V gene (reference sequence). The CDR3 extends over 16 amino acids. V was pared by 0 bases and J by 2 bases, with 3 bases of the junction left unmatched.

The rearrangement links TRBV6-1 to TRBJ1-2, with 11 bases that match TRBD1. Germline V gene sequence: CDR1 MNHNS, CDR2 SASEGT. With V trimmed by 6 bases and J by 5 bases, 5 bases remained unmatched. This CDR3 contains 14 residues. CDR3 DNA sequence: TGTGCCAGCAGGGGGGGACAGGGGGTTTATGGCTACACCTTC. Translating it yields CASRGGQGVYGYTF.

This rearrangement joins TRBV7-6 to TRBJ2-3; weak D call: TRBD2 (5 bases). The V end was cut by 3 bases, the J end by 4 bases, with 8 bases between. Germline V gene data show CDR1 as SGHVS and CDR2 as FNYEAQ. The CDR3 extends over 13 amino acids. CDR3 region: CASSFKAADTQYF. The DNA for the CDR3 is TGTGCCAGCAGCTTTAAAGCGGCAGATACGCAGTATTTT.

The genes are TRBV6-5 and TRBJ2-7; possibly TRBD1 for D (5 bases). The CDR3 is made up of 14 amino acids. Per the germline V gene, CDR1 is MNHEY and CDR2 is SVGAGI. Trimming removed 1 base at V and 4 bases at J, with 11 bases between. The CDR3 sequence: CASSYYKGAYEQYF. CDR3 in DNA: TGTGCCAGCAGTTACTATAAAGGGGCATACGAGCAGTACTTC.

This chain joins TRBV2 and TRBJ1-1; 11 bases line up with TRBD1. CDR1 is SNHLY and CDR2 is FYNNEI in the germline V gene. The CDR3 loop spans 14 amino acids. The trim removed 2 bases at V and 6 bases at J, leaving 2 bases unmatched. CDR3 loop: CASSEMGQGAEAFF. CDR3 in DNA: TGTGCCAGCAGTGAAATGGGACAGGGGGCTGAAGCTTTCTTT.

The chain recombines TRBV25-1 with TRBJ2-5, with D tentatively TRBD1 or TRBD2 (6 bases each). The CDR3 consists of 14 residues. Germline CDR1 MGHDK, CDR2 SYGVNS. V dropped 2 bases and J dropped 5 bases, with 12 bases sitting between them. The CDR3: CASSEAGHSETQYF. CDR3 coding DNA: TGTGCCAGCAGTGAAGCGGGACACTCCGAGACCCAGTACTTC.

V gene TRBV30 combines with J gene TRBJ2-7; 7 positions agree with TRBD2. V trimming: 3 bases; J trimming: 7 bases; junction bases outside the gene matches: 12. In germline, CDR1 is GTSNPN, CDR2 SVGIG (reference sequence). This CDR3 is 14 amino acids long. CDR3 nucleotide sequence: TGTGCCTGGAGGGCTAGCGGATCCTACGTTGAGCAGTACTTC. It yields the protein CAWRASGSYVEQYF.